The source of this T cell receptor (beta chain) is a study of breast tumors, draining lymph nodes, adjacent tissues. Findings and caveats of the study: Findings are consistent with lymph node origin and intratumoral expansion of most tumor T cells.

Germline-derived CDR1 and CDR2 are MNHEY and SVGAGI. The CDR3 is made up of 14 amino acids. Trimming at V came to 6 bases and at J to 5 bases, leaving 5 bases not matched to a gene. Notes on this clonotype: The antigen is not known.

In TCRdb, the multiplex PCR reads were re-called with MiXCR into one record per CDR3 protein. The sample holds fewer than 15,000 distinct CDR3 sequences, around 55% seen once. What was sequenced was tumor-adjacent breast tissue. The genes are TRBV6-5 and TRBJ1-4; 8 bases map to TRBD1. This receptor was identified in a female donor with breast cancer. Some clones in this sample may be carry-over from other donors' samples. The CDR3 nucleotides are TGTGCCAGCAGCGGCGGGGACAGGAATGAAAAACTGTTTTTT. Translated, it gives CASSGGDRNEKLFF.